The 29 T cell receptor beta chains given below trace back to one sample, sequenced in a study of memory CD4+ T cells and cytomegalovirus serostatus. Clones were read by immunoSEQ multiplex PCR, and TCRdb kept only the in-frame ones, dropping some. This table has about 82,000 clones, approximately 84% appearing once. The sort gate was single viable CD3+CD4+CD8-CD45RO+ cells for memory CD4+ T cells. The sequencing input was memory CD4+ T cells from blood. The receptors originated from an adult in good health and CMV-seronegative.

V and J are TRBV2 and TRBJ1-2; 7 bases map to TRBD1. From germline, CDR1 is SNHLY and CDR2 FYNNEI. The V gene end was trimmed by 6 bases and the J gene end by 2 bases; junction bases not matched to a gene: 12. There are 16 residues in the CDR3. CDR3 in DNA: TGTGCCAGCAGCCAAGGGCCCTTGACAGGGAACTATGGCTACACCTTC. Its protein product is CASSQGPLTGNYGYTF.

V usage is TRBV21-1 and J usage is TRBJ1-6. TRBV21-1 is a pseudogene. This CDR3 comprises 21 residues. CDR3 DNA sequence: TGTGCCAGCAGCAAAGTATCAGGGACGGGGAAGTGGGGGGACTATAATTCACCCCTCCACTTT. Its translation: CASSKVSGTGKWGDYNSPLHF.

The rearrangement links TRBV29-1 to TRBJ1-1, with D unresolved. The V gene lost 6 bases and the J gene lost 1 base, with 15 bases spanning the gap. The germline CDR1 and CDR2 sequences are SQVTM and ANQGSEA. The CDR3 is 14 amino acids. As DNA, the CDR3 is TGCAGCGTCGGATTGGGTCTACAGAACACTGAAGCTTTCTTT. Its protein product is CSVGLGLQNTEAFF.

The chain is built from TRBV25-1 and TRBJ1-2; 8 nucleotides align to TRBD1. Germline CDR1 and CDR2: MGHDK and SYGVNS. V lost 2 bases, J lost 7 bases, and 6 bases stayed unmatched. This CDR3 has 14 amino acids. The CDR3 sequence is CASSETGGGGGYTF. CDR3 nucleotides: TGTGCCAGCAGTGAAACAGGGGGTGGTGGTGGCTACACCTTC.

The chain couples TRBV19 to TRBJ2-1, with TRBD1 identical over 11 bases. Germline assignment: CDR1 LNHDA and CDR2 SQIVND (reference sequence). The ends lost 6 bases at V and 9 bases at J; junction bases unmatched: 4. CDR3 length equals 13 residues. CDR3 loop: CASRDRGRGEQFF. The CDR3 DNA reads as TGTGCCAGTAGGGACAGGGGGCGAGGTGAGCAGTTCTTC.

The V gene is TRBV29-1, the J gene TRBJ1-2; 9 positions agree with TRBD1. V shed 5 bases, J shed 10 bases, and the junction held 14 bases outside the gene matches. The CDR3 is made up of 14 amino acids. CDR1 is SQVTM, CDR2 ANQGSEA, per germline. CDR3 sequence: CSVNNRDRVFDYTF. In DNA form, the CDR3 reads TGCAGCGTTAACAACCGGGACAGGGTTTTTGACTACACCTTC.

V is TRBV25-1 and J is TRBJ1-2, with D perhaps TRBD1 (6 bases). CDR1 and CDR2 from the germline V gene are MGHDK and SYGVNS. Deletions cut 1 base from V and 14 bases from J, with 17 bases between. The length of the CDR3 is 13 residues. The DNA of the CDR3 is TGTGCCAGCAGTGAATGGGAGCAGGGGTGGGCGACCTTC. Translation: CASSEWEQGWATF.

This clone was detected once. V is TRBV6-1 and J is TRBJ2-1, with D tentatively TRBD2 (7 bases). The CDR3 is 16 residues long. CDR1 and CDR2 (germline): MNHNS, SASEGT. V gave up 3 bases and J gave up 3 bases, with 15 bases separating them. For the CDR3, the DNA is TGTGCCAGCAGTGATGGCGGCGGGGGCAACTACAATGAGCAGTTCTTC. Translated, it gives CASSDGGGGNYNEQFF.

This clone was detected once. The chain links TRBV7-9 to TRBJ1-6; 8 nucleotides agree with TRBD1. Germline V gene lookup returns CDR1 SEHNR and CDR2 FQNEAQ (reference sequence). J gave up 7 bases and V 5 bases, and 10 bases lay outside the gene matches. The CDR3 extends over 16 amino acids. The CDR3 region is CASSPAGTGKNSPLHF. The CDR3 DNA is TGTGCCAGCAGCCCGGCCGGGACAGGAAAAAATTCACCCCTCCACTTT.

Here the CDR3 reads CASSEALGQGPTPYGYTF. DNA for the CDR3: TGTGCCAGCAGTGAAGCGCTCGGACAGGGGCCTACCCCCTATGGCTACACCTTC. The rearrangement joins TRBV6-1 to TRBJ1-2; 9 bases match TRBD1. The CDR3 spans 18 residues. J was trimmed by 4 bases and V by 0 bases; bases with no gene match: 12. CDR1 and CDR2 (germline): MNHNS, SASEGT.

The rearrangement links TRBV10-3 to TRBJ1-1; no clear D gene. Germline assignment: CDR1 ENHRY and CDR2 SYGVKD. With 8 bases removed from V and 1 base from J, the gap between germline ends came to 11 bases. This CDR3 is 13 amino acids long. The CDR3 DNA reads TGTGCCATCTTAGCCACTCAGAACACTGAAGCTTTCTTT. Its protein is CAILATQNTEAFF.

The V gene is TRBV2, the J gene TRBJ1-1; 9 bases align to TRBD1. The CDR3 contains 16 residues. Germline V gene sequence: CDR1 SNHLY, CDR2 FYNNEI. The V segment lost 8 bases and the J segment 0 bases; nucleotides outside the gene matches: 10. The chain's CDR3 is CASGTGGGLLNTEAFF. The CDR3 DNA sequence: TGTGCCAGCGGAACAGGGGGCGGATTGCTGAACACTGAAGCTTTCTTT.

The table lists this clone with a count of one. The chain is built from TRBV27 and TRBJ1-1; 11 bases are a match to TRBD1. The CDR3 totals 17 residues. J lost 4 bases, V lost 4 bases, and 11 bases had no gene match. The germline CDR1 and CDR2 sequences are MNHEY and SMNVEV (reference sequence). The CDR3 sequence: CASSSLRTGGLGTEAFF. In nucleotides, the CDR3 is TGTGCCAGCAGTTCCCTTCGGACAGGGGGCTTGGGCACTGAAGCTTTCTTT.

The chain has TRBV5-6 and TRBJ1-2; D is uncertain. V was shortened by 0 bases and J by 2 bases, with 11 bases between the two germline ends. Germline V gene lookup returns CDR1 SGHDT and CDR2 YYEEEE. The CDR3 contains 15 residues. As DNA, the CDR3 is TGTGCCAGCAGCTTGGATCCGCGTACGAACTATGGCTACACCTTC. Translating gives CASSLDPRTNYGYTF.

V and J are TRBV2 and TRBJ1-5, with a weak D call TRBD1 (5 bases). Germline V CDR1 and CDR2: SNHLY, FYNNEI. The CDR3 length is 13 residues. Trimming took off 6 bases at V and 4 bases at J, with 10 bases between the two ends. DNA for the CDR3: TGTGCCAGCAGGGCAGACAGTAATCAGCCCCAGCATTTT. Amino acids: CASRADSNQPQHF.

The sample holds a few counts of this clone. This chain joins TRBV7-2 and TRBJ2-6; D not certain. Germline V gene sequence: CDR1 SGHTA, CDR2 FQGNSA. The V and J ends lost 5 bases and 0 bases respectively, with 8 bases between them. CDR3 size: 15 residues. CDR3 DNA: TGTGCCAGCAGCACAGACATCTCTGGGGCCAACGTCCTGACTTTC. This sequence encodes CASSTDISGANVLTF. Looking up the rest from reference TRBV7-2 and TRBJ2-6 gives the full variable domain: GAGVSQSPSNKVTEKGKDVELRCDPISGHTALYWYRQSLGQGLEFLIYFQGNSAPDKSGLPSDRFSAERTGGSVSTLTIQRTQQEDSAVYLCASSTDISGANVLTFGAGSRLTVL.

The rearrangement links TRBV19 to TRBJ1-1; D may be TRBD1 (5 bases). Germline CDR1 LNHDA, CDR2 SQIVND (reference sequence). The CDR3 is 15 amino acids. V lost 6 bases and J 2 bases, leaving 16 bases between the germline ends. CDR3 amino acids: CASSSGHTINTEAFF. DNA for the CDR3: TGTGCCAGTAGCAGCGGACACACTATTAACACTGAAGCTTTCTTT.

Points on this clone: At one end, the junction sequence differs from germline, possibly due to a read error. The rearrangement links TRBV5-4 to TRBJ1-4; D unresolved. Germline CDR1 is SGHNT and CDR2 is YYREEE (reference sequence). This CDR3 contains 14 residues. In DNA form, the CDR3 reads TGTACCAGCAGCCCGCCTGGTCGGGATGAAAAACTGTTTTTT. It specifies CTSSPPGRDEKLFF.

The chain combines TRBV9 with TRBJ1-3; D may be TRBD1 (6 bases). The germline V and J ends were trimmed by 7 bases and 0 bases, with 11 bases remaining between them. The CDR3 totals 14 residues. Germline V gives CDR1 SGDLS, CDR2 YYNGEE. The CDR3 spells CASGGPHSGNTIYF. Written as DNA, the CDR3 is TGTGCCAGCGGGGGGCCGCACTCTGGAAACACCATATATTTT.

The genes are TRBV6-6 and TRBJ2-7; maybe TRBD1 (6 bases). This CDR3 has 13 residues. Germline V gene lookup returns CDR1 MNHNY and CDR2 SVGAGI (reference sequence). V lost 0 bases and J lost 6, with 9 bases in between. The CDR3 nucleotides read TGTGCCAGCAGTTACTCCCTAGGGGGCGAGCAGTACTTC. Its protein product is CASSYSLGGEQYF.

The V call is TRBV7-2, the J call TRBJ2-3, with a possible D match to TRBD2 (5 bases). The CDR3 sequence is 15 residues long. From germline, CDR1 is SGHTA and CDR2 FQGNSA. V dropped 5 bases and J dropped 0 bases, with 12 bases sitting between them. The CDR3 protein is CASSPHGKSTDTQYF. CDR3 nucleotide sequence: TGTGCCAGCAGCCCCCACGGGAAGAGCACAGATACGCAGTATTTT. Full variable domain (rest looked up from reference TRBV7-2 and TRBJ2-3): GAGVSQSPSNKVTEKGKDVELRCDPISGHTALYWYRQSLGQGLEFLIYFQGNSAPDKSGLPSDRFSAERTGGSVSTLTIQRTQQEDSAVYLCASSPHGKSTDTQYFGPGTRLTVL.

The V gene is TRBV9, the J gene TRBJ2-3; TRBD2 matches 9 bases. Germline V CDR1 and CDR2: SGDLS, YYNGEE. The CDR3 totals 15 residues. With 0 bases clipped from V and 4 bases from J, the junction kept 3 bases outside the gene matches. The CDR3 nucleotides are TGTGCCAGCAGCGTAGTTTTAGCGGGGGCAGATACGCAGTATTTT. Its translation: CASSVVLAGADTQYF.

The CDR3, as DNA: TGTGCCAGCAGTGGGGGTAGTGAGCAGTTCTTC. Encoded protein: CASSGGSEQFF. The rearrangement links TRBV6-6 to TRBJ2-1; TRBD1 or TRBD2 may be the D gene (5 bases each). V was cut by 5 bases and J by 9 bases, with 8 bases left in between. Germline CDR1 is MNHNY and CDR2 is SVGAGI (reference sequence). The CDR3 is 11 residues long.

This chain links TRBV30 with TRBJ2-7; D may be TRBD1 or TRBD2 (5 bases each). Trimming cost V 0 bases and J 1 base, with 10 bases left between them. Germline CDR1 and CDR2: GTSNPN and SVGIG (reference sequence). The CDR3 is 14 residues long. The CDR3 DNA sequence: TGTGCCTGGAGTGTAAGAGAGGGGTCCTACGAGCAGTACTTC. This codes for CAWSVREGSYEQYF.

The chain combines TRBV21-1 with TRBJ2-4. TRBV21-1 is deemed a pseudogene. The CDR3 is 19 amino acids. The CDR3 protein is CASSKKASIYSQGKNIQYF. CDR3 DNA sequence: TGTGCCAGCAGCAAAAAGGCGTCAATATATAGCCAAGGGAAAAACATTCAGTACTTC.

With regard to this clone: The junction differs from germline at one of its ends, possibly a read error. This chain uses TRBV4-1 with TRBJ1-2; D is unresolved. The germline gives CDR1 MGHRA, CDR2 YSYEKL. The CDR3 extends over 10 amino acids. DNA of the CDR3: TGCGCCAGCAGCCAAGAGGGCTTGGGCTTC. It encodes CASSQEGLGF.

V and J are TRBV7-3 and TRBJ1-1, with 8 bases identical to TRBD1. The V gene end was trimmed by 8 bases and the J gene end by 1 base; junction bases not matched to a gene: 15. In germline, CDR1 is SGHTA, CDR2 FQGTGA. CDR3 length equals 17 residues. The CDR3 loop is CASSRPSGTGTNTEAFF. CDR3 in DNA: TGTGCCAGCTCCCGCCCATCCGGGACAGGAACGAACACTGAAGCTTTCTTT.

J is TRBJ2-7 and V is TRBV10-1; 7 nucleotides line up with TRBD1. The CDR3 length is 14 residues. CDR1 is WNHNN, CDR2 SYGVQD, per germline (reference sequence). With V trimmed by 2 bases and J by 2 bases, 3 bases remained unmatched. The CDR3 coding sequence is TGCGCCAGCAGTGAGGACGGGACAGCCTACGAGCAGTACTTC. It yields the protein CASSEDGTAYEQYF.

This clone was recorded only once. The rearrangement uses TRBV5-6 and TRBJ1-6; TRBD1 matches at 12 bases. Germline-derived CDR1 and CDR2 are SGHDT and YYEEEE. The CDR3 loop spans 18 amino acids. The trim removed 4 bases at V and 6 bases at J, leaving 11 bases unmatched. CDR3 region: CASSTGQGATFFNSPLHF. The CDR3 region has the DNA TGTGCCAGCAGCACGGGACAGGGGGCCACCTTTTTTAATTCACCCCTCCACTTT. Combining the CDR3 with reference TRBV5-6 and TRBJ1-6 gives the whole variable domain DAGVTQSPTHLIKTRGQQVTLRCSPKSGHDTVSWYQQALGQGPQFIFQYYEEEERQRGNFPDRFSGHQFPNYSSELNVNALLLGDSALYLCASSTGQGATFFNSPLHFGNGTRLTVT.